The T cell receptor (beta chain) described here comes from a study of spatial heterogeneity in lung cancer. Across the study: Each unique TCR and UMI combination was seen more than ten times on average in raw reads. Study-wide points: TCRs found ubiquitously expanded in tumor appeared in blood more at resection than at follow-up.

In TCRdb, the 5' RACE reads were re-called with MiXCR into one record per CDR3 protein. Of around 7,000 distinct CDR3 sequences listed, 7% are singletons. This clonotype appeared many times. Antigen: not known. Noted time point: sample taken at primary tumor resection. Tumor, nontumor lung or frozen PBMC supplied whole RNA that was sequenced unsorted. CDR1 is SGHDT, CDR2 YYEEEE, per germline. This CDR3 contains 13 residues. V gave up 4 bases and J gave up 8 bases, with 13 bases separating them. This material consisted of PBMCs, taken at surgery. This TCR derives from a male donor with early-stage non-small cell lung cancer. The rearrangement uses TRBV5-6 and TRBJ2-1; perhaps TRBD2 as D (5 bases). The CDR3 is CASSQLENDEQFF. The DNA for the CDR3 is TGTGCCAGCAGCCAACTAGAGAACGATGAGCAGTTCTTC.